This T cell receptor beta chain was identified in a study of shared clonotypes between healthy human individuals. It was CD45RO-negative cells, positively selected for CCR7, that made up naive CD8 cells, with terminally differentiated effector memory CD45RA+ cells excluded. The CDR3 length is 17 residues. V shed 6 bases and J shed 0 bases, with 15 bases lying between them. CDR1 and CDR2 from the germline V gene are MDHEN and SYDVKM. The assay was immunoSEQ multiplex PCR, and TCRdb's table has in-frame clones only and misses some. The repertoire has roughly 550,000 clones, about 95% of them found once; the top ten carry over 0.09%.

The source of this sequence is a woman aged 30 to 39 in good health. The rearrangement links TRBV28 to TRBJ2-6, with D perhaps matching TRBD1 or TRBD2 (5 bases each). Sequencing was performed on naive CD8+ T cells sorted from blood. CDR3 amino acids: CASSPPGPSSGANVLTF. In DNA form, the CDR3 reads TGTGCCAGCAGCCCCCCGGGGCCCAGCTCTGGGGCCAACGTCCTGACTTTC. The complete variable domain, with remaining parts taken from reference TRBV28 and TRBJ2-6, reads DVKVTQSSRYLVKRTGEKVFLECVQDMDHENMFWYRQDPGLGLRLIYFSYDVKMKEKGDIPEGYSVSREKKERFSLILESASTNQTSMYLCASSPPGPSSGANVLTFGAGSRLTVL.